This T cell receptor (beta chain) was identified during a study of cytomegalovirus exposure and HLA in healthy donors. The CDR3 sequence is 14 residues long. The V gene's germline CDR1 is LNHNV and CDR2 YYDKDF (reference sequence). Trimming pared 5 bases from V and 5 bases from J, leaving 14 bases between. PCR amplification relied on 60 Vbeta primers (plus 13 Jbeta primers). Assay: immunoSEQ multiplex PCR; the TCRdb copy retains only in-frame clones and omits some. This sample yields roughly 150,000 clones, of which approximately 80% are seen a single time; about 2.2% belongs to the top ten. Input material: PBMCs. The chain recombines TRBV15 with TRBJ2-3, with D perhaps TRBD2 (6 bases). This TCR came from a man aged 25-40 years in good health and CMV-seronegative. The CDR3 is CATSRLGVGDTQYF. CDR3 DNA: TGTGCCACCAGCCGACTAGGGGTCGGAGATACGCAGTATTTT.